Given below is one T cell receptor (beta chain) in context. No cognate antigen has been identified for it. Read data end 3 residues before the CDR3 end; the end is taken from the germline J gene. Every participant had a single incident cervical HPV16 infection, and prevalent HPV16 infections were excluded. Cervical HPV DNA was detected by MY09/MY11 PCR, and genotyping was performed by dot-blot hybridization. Approximately 15 mL of heparinized blood were centrifuged, and the buffy coat was aliquoted, frozen at -30°C, then stored at -80°C. QIAGEN kits were used to extract genomic DNA from the buffy coat specimens. The immunoSEQ assay used multiplex PCR to amplify TCR beta CDR3 regions from an average of roughly 1.2 ug of genomic DNA per sample. Primer bias was corrected in the assay by using a complete synthetic TCR repertoire to establish an amplification baseline. The amplicons were sequenced using the Illumina platform. The authors' analysis ran thus. Sequence errors were corrected by clustering with frequency ratios and a modified nearest-neighbor algorithm, and the sequences were then analyzed in the immunoSEQ Analyzer using IMGT gene definitions. At each rarefaction depth, TCR richness and evenness were averaged across 20 rarefaction repeats, and any sample with fewer sequences than the depth was left out. Relative abundances of V, D and J genes were compared between groups using Wilcoxon rank sum tests, with FDR correction applied. Blinded duplicates gave an intraclass correlation of around 95% for TCR richness and an average of approximately 83% across about 65 gene segments. TCRdb provides this immuneACCESS table in a form limited to in-frame rearrangements. Some clones are lacking; in checked studies, under half of them reflect an unresolved V gene, and why the rest are absent is not known. D and trimming come from the DNA, and the V and J calls and clone size come from that table. The sample table includes about 32,000 clones. The ten most abundant clones make up about 7% of the sample.

These data belong to a study of T cells in women clearing cervical HPV infection listed by TCRdb under 2018. At the level of the whole study: The cases were 25 to 30 women with histologically confirmed HPV16-related CIN3 or worse, and 2 of these cases were invasive cancers. As quality controls, five blinded duplicates were added to each group, bringing the total to approximately 60 samples made up of roughly 50 participants and some ten replicates. An exploratory proof-of-principle case-control study, nested within the Guanacaste HPV Natural History Study in Costa Rica, was conducted to compare TCR repertoires across cervical HPV16 outcomes. Blood from cases was collected at the visit where the lesion was first found, while blood from controls was collected once the infection could no longer be detected. Median age was 34 years in cases versus over 37 in controls, and baseline characteristics did not differ significantly. Among cases, blood sampling came a median of 149 days after lesion detection, with an interquartile range of about 80 to 220 days. The parent cohort enrolled 10,000 or so women aged 18 or older in Guanacaste, Costa Rica, during about 1992 to 1994 and followed them for approximately seven years. Since only a few of the women had HLA typing available, the possibility that HLA type was acting as a confounder could not be ruled out. The roughly 23 controls were women who cleared a single incident HPV16 infection within 12 months without developing precancer or cancer. Cases and controls were matched on year of sample collection and on age within five years.

Trimming takes 3 bases from V and 4 bases from J, and the germline ends sit 11 bases apart. From a lookup of the germline V gene, CDR1 and CDR2 are SGHRS and YFSETQ. Taken from cysteine to phenylalanine, the CDR3 has 13 residues. Shown are 30 bases from within the CDR3, in frame from base 1. What the work shows at the level of the full study, not this receptor alone: Cases had lower TRBV6-7 relative abundance than controls (about 0.099% versus 0.16%; Bonferroni P = 0.0008). Random forest classifiers that combined richness and V gene abundances separated cases from controls with an estimated AUC of less than 0.85. Whether associations preceded infection or resulted from infection could not be shown with the cross-sectional design, and effector/memory subsets and HPV-specific T cells were not isolated. Because the number of T cells per sample was unknown, the richness differences could reflect varying T-cell content rather than repertoire biology. Across sequencing depths, CIN3+ cases showed significantly higher TCR repertoire richness than controls, but evenness did not differ between the groups.

Recombination connected TRBV5-1 to TRBJ2-7, and the D gene may be TRBD2, 5 bases matching. This clonotype was sampled from a woman between 18 and 70 years old with a cervical HPV16 infection that either progressed to CIN3+ or cleared (not recorded which). Sequencing input: blood buffy coat. CDR3 region: CASSYRSGYEQYF. The sequenced CDR3 bases are TGCGCCAGCAGCTACCGATCGGGGTACGAG.